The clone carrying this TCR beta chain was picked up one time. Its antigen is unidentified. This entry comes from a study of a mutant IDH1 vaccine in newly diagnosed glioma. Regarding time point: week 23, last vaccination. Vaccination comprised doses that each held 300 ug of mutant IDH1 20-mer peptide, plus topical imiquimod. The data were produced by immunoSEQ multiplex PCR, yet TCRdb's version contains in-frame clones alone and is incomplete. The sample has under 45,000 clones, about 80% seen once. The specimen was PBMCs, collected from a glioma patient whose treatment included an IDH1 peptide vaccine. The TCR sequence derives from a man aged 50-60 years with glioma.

The CDR3 region is CASGMQASYNEQFF. In DNA, the CDR3 is TGTGCCAGCGGAATGCAGGCATCCTACAATGAGCAGTTCTTC. J is TRBJ2-1 and V is TRBV7-2, with D hard to call. Deletions cut 8 bases from V and 1 base from J, with 12 bases between. The CDR3 is 14 amino acids. From germline, CDR1 is SGHTA and CDR2 FQGNSA. The variable domain in full, with the rest retrieved from reference TRBV7-2 and TRBJ2-1, is GAGVSQSPSNKVTEKGKDVELRCDPISGHTALYWYRQSLGQGLEFLIYFQGNSAPDKSGLPSDRFSAERTGGSVSTLTIQRTQQEDSAVYLCASGMQASYNEQFFGPGTRLTVL.